Below are 20 T cell receptor beta chains sequenced from a single sample in a study of cytomegalovirus exposure and HLA in healthy donors. PCR amplification relied on 60 Vbeta primers (plus 13 Jbeta primers). Using immunoSEQ multiplex PCR, the repertoire was profiled, and TCRdb retains in-frame clones only, with some absent. The data contain 150,000 to 200,000 clones, about four fifths of them singletons. The sample taken for sequencing was PBMCs. The receptors were gathered from a young man in good health and CMV-seropositive.

This clone was picked up a small number of times. The V call is TRBV6-5, the J call TRBJ2-7; 9 bases agree with TRBD1. This CDR3 spans 15 amino acids. The junction had 5 bases not matched to a gene; V was cut back by 1 base and J by 4 bases. Per the germline V gene, CDR1 is MNHEY and CDR2 is SVGAGI. The CDR3 coding sequence is TGTGCCAGCAGTTACTTATCAGGACAGGGGTACGAGCAGTACTTC. As protein: CASSYLSGQGYEQYF.

The chain couples TRBV28 to TRBJ2-3; no clear D gene. The CDR3 is 14 residues long. V was pared by 3 bases and J by 1 base, with 8 bases between. Germline CDR1 and CDR2: MDHEN and SYDVKM. The CDR3 coding sequence is TGTGCCAGCAGTTTTAATCTTCGCACAGATACGCAGTATTTT. It translates to CASSFNLRTDTQYF.

The rearrangement joins TRBV5-1 to TRBJ1-3, with 7 bases matching TRBD1. The CDR3 has 16 residues. In germline, CDR1 is SGHRS, CDR2 YFSETQ. V trimming: 0 bases; J trimming: 2 bases; junction bases outside the gene matches: 5. The CDR3 bases are TGCGCCAGCAGCTTGGAAGCGACAGGGACTGGAAACACCATATATTTT. Protein sequence: CASSLEATGTGNTIYF.

This chain joins TRBV11-3 and TRBJ2-7, with 9 bases aligning to TRBD1. The V segment lost 1 base and the J segment 6 bases; nucleotides outside the gene matches: 7. CDR3 size: 15 residues. Germline lookup yields CDR1 SGHNT and CDR2 YENEEA. Here the CDR3 DNA reads TGTGCCAGCAGCTTAGCTAAGGGACAGGGCGGCGAGCAGTACTTC. This gives the protein CASSLAKGQGGEQYF. The whole variable domain, remainder taken from reference TRBV11-3 and TRBJ2-7, is EAGVVQSPRYKIIEKKQPVAFWCNPISGHNTLYWYLQNLGQGPELLIRYENEEAVDDSQLPKDRFSAERLKGVDSTLKIQPAELGDSAVYLCASSLAKGQGGEQYFGPGTRLTVT.

V gene TRBV5-4 combines with J gene TRBJ2-3; D is unresolved. Germline V gene sequence: CDR1 SGHNT, CDR2 YYREEE (reference sequence). The CDR3 is 13 residues long. The V gene lost 4 bases and the J gene lost 1 base, with 7 bases spanning the gap. CDR3 in amino acids: CASSLPGTDTQYF. The CDR3 DNA is TGTGCCAGCAGCCTGCCGGGCACAGATACGCAGTATTTT.

CDR3 protein: CASSLSSGNTIYF. CDR3 in DNA: TGTGCCAGCAGTTTGTCCTCCGGAAACACCATATATTTT. The chain uses TRBV27 and TRBJ1-3; unclear D gene. Trimming pared 3 bases from V and 4 bases from J, leaving 7 bases between. This CDR3 has 13 residues. Germline V gene lookup returns CDR1 MNHEY and CDR2 SMNVEV (reference sequence).

The chain combines TRBV7-9 with TRBJ1-1; 9 nucleotides line up with TRBD1. Germline V gene lookup returns CDR1 SEHNR and CDR2 FQNEAQ (reference sequence). The V segment lost 5 bases and the J segment 5 bases; nucleotides outside the gene matches: 15. The CDR3 is made up of 17 amino acids. CDR3 sequence (DNA): TGTGCCAGCAGCCGGGACAGGGATCCCCTAGAGGAGACTGAAGCTTTCTTT. Its translation: CASSRDRDPLEETEAFF.

The rearrangement uses TRBV2 and TRBJ2-5; 8 positions match TRBD1. The end of the DNA is better explained by TRBJ2-7, so the J call may be wrong. Per germline, CDR1 SNHLY and CDR2 FYNNEI. This CDR3 is built from 11 residues. The CDR3 DNA sequence: TGTGCCATACAGGGGGCCTACGAGCAGTACTTC. Its translation is CAIQGAYEQYF.

The chain couples TRBV5-1 to TRBJ2-5; 8 bases map to TRBD1. The J call could be wrong; TRBJ2-7 is a better fit for the DNA end. Germline CDR1 SGHRS, CDR2 YFSETQ. The CDR3 sequence is 14 residues long. CDR3 in DNA: TGCGCCAGCAGCTTTTCGGACAGGGCGTACGAGCAGTACTTC. It codes for CASSFSDRAYEQYF.

The CDR3 protein is CASSENELAYGYTF. CDR3 in DNA: TGTGCCAGCTCCGAGAACGAGCTAGCTTATGGCTACACCTTC. The chain uses TRBV18 and TRBJ1-2; D not certain. Trimming removed 6 bases from V and 5 bases from J, with 16 bases in between. There are 14 residues in the CDR3. Looked up from germline, CDR1 is KGHSH and CDR2 is LQKENI.

V gene TRBV6-5 combines with J gene TRBJ1-1, with 7 bases that match TRBD1. The CDR3 has 15 amino acids. Germline V gene data show CDR1 as MNHEY and CDR2 as SVGAGI. V gave up 5 bases and J gave up 1 base; unmatched junction bases: 7. The CDR3 loop reads CASSARQGTNTEAFF. The CDR3 DNA sequence: TGTGCCAGCAGTGCCAGACAGGGAACGAACACTGAAGCTTTCTTT.

The rearrangement links TRBV10-2 to TRBJ1-5, with D perhaps matching TRBD1 (5 bases). CDR3 length equals 15 residues. The germline V and J ends were trimmed by 0 bases and 8 bases, with 14 bases remaining between them. Germline CDR1 reads WSHSY; CDR2 reads SAAADI. This CDR3 is CASSESGPGGEPQHF. In DNA form, the CDR3 reads TGCGCCAGCAGTGAGTCGGGGCCGGGGGGGGAGCCCCAGCATTTT.

This clone was seen only a few times. The V and J genes are TRBV7-9 and TRBJ2-5; the D is unclear. The J call could be wrong; TRBJ2-7 is a better fit for the DNA end. Germline V CDR1 and CDR2: SEHNR, FQNEAQ (reference sequence). The CDR3 consists of 14 residues. As DNA, the CDR3 is TGTGCCAGCACACGCAGCAGTACCGACTACGAGCAGTACTTC. It yields the protein CASTRSSTDYEQYF.

The chain couples TRBV30 to TRBJ1-2; tentative D call: TRBD1 (5 bases). Germline CDR1 is GTSNPN and CDR2 is SVGIG (reference sequence). Trimming left V 5 bases short and J 8 bases short, with 15 bases between. The length of the CDR3 is 12 residues. Here the CDR3 DNA reads TGTGCCTGGGACAGACTCTTATGGGGCTACACCTTC. This sequence encodes CAWDRLLWGYTF.

V and J are TRBV7-9 and TRBJ2-6; D is possibly TRBD2 (7 bases). Germline lookup yields CDR1 SEHNR and CDR2 FQNEAQ (reference sequence). The CDR3 has 16 residues. Deletions cut 2 bases from V and 1 base from J, with 9 bases between. CDR3 DNA: TGTGCCAGCAGCTTAAGGGGGGGTTCTGGGGCCAACGTCCTGACTTTC. Its protein product is CASSLRGGSGANVLTF.

The J gene is TRBJ2-5, the V gene TRBV5-1, with 7 bases aligning to TRBD2. This CDR3 spans 16 amino acids. V shed 2 bases and J 4 bases; nucleotides not matched to a gene: 11. The germline V gene has CDR1 SGHRS and CDR2 YFSETQ. DNA of the CDR3: TGCGCCAGCAGCTTCCTTACCGTGGGAGGGCCAGAGACCCAGTACTTC. It specifies CASSFLTVGGPETQYF.

The V and J genes are TRBV23-1 and TRBJ2-7; 8 nucleotides agree with TRBD2. TRBV23-1 is known as an ORF, though its function is uncertain. Trimming removed 4 bases from V and 0 bases from J; junction bases left unmatched: 11. CDR3 length: 17 amino acids. CDR3 region: CASSRRGGGLSSYEQYF. The CDR3 bases are TGCGCCAGCAGTCGCCGGGGGGGCGGGTTAAGCTCCTACGAGCAGTACTTC.

The rearrangement uses TRBV30 and TRBJ2-1; 7 bases line up with TRBD2. V trimming: 4 bases; J trimming: 7 bases; junction bases outside the gene matches: 19. The CDR3 covers 17 residues. Germline V CDR1 and CDR2: GTSNPN, SVGIG (reference sequence). In nucleotides, the CDR3 is TGTGCCTGGACCCCAATCCCTCTTGCGGGAGTGAAGAATGAGCAGTTCTTC. Translation: CAWTPIPLAGVKNEQFF.

The chain is built from TRBV7-2 and TRBJ2-3; 12 bases line up with TRBD2. In germline, CDR1 is SGHTA, CDR2 FQGNSA. The length of the CDR3 is 19 residues. The V gene end was trimmed by 0 bases and the J gene end by 0 bases; junction bases not matched to a gene: 7. CDR3 DNA sequence: TGTGCCAGCAGCTTAGCGAGGCTAGCGGGGGGGCCTAGCACAGATACGCAGTATTTT. Translated, it gives CASSLARLAGGPSTDTQYF.

As to this clone: At one end, the junction sequence differs from germline, possibly due to a read error. The sample holds other DNA sequences that translate to the same CDR3. The chain recombines TRBV19 with TRBJ1-1; D not resolved. The CDR3 totals 17 residues. CDR1 is LNHDA and CDR2 is SQIVND in the germline V gene (reference sequence). The CDR3 loop is CASSMAGRPIMNTEAFF. The CDR3 DNA reads TGTGCCAGTAGTATGGCAGGTCGGCCTATCATGAACACCGAAGCTTTCTTT.